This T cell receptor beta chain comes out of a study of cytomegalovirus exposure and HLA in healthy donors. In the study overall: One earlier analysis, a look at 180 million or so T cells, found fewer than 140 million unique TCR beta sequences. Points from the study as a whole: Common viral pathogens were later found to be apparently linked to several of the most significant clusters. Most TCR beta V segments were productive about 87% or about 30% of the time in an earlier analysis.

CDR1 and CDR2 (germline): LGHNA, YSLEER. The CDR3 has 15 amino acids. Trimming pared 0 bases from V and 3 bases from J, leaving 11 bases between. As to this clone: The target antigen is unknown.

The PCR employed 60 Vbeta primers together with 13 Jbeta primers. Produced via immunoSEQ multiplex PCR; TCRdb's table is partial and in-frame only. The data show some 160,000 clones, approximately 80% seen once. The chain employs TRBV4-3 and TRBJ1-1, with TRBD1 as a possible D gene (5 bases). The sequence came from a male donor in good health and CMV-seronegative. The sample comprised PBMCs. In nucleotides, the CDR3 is TGCGCCAGCAGCCAAGACCCGGGGGTGGACACTGAAGCTTTCTTT. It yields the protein CASSQDPGVDTEAFF.